The sequence of this T cell receptor beta chain was determined in a study of glioma-infiltrating T cells. Study results and limitations: Very few CDR3 sequences were shared between tissue and blood. Non-neoplastic patients had below-expected tissue-blood divergence, while all gliomas exceeded expectation.

Germline loops: CDR1 MNHNY, CDR2 SVGAGI (reference sequence). Trimming removed 0 bases from V and 1 base from J, with 3 bases in between. This CDR3 has 13 amino acids. In its sample, this clonotype was seen many times. Antigen specificity is unknown. TCR alpha and beta CDR3 regions were amplified from RNA using iRepertoire nested multiplex PCR. TCRdb recomputed calls from the multiplex PCR reads with MiXCR, one row per CDR3 protein. The sample holds 100,000 to 150,000 distinct CDR3 sequences; 20% to 25% are singletons and the top ten take 25% to 30%. The TCR originated in a human donor with low-grade glioma or glioblastoma, undergoing nonglioma brain surgery, or in good health (not recorded which). V and J are TRBV6-6 and TRBJ1-1; no clear D. Source material: glioma tissue, nonneoplastic brain tissue, or PBMCs (not recorded which). CDR3 region: CASSYSRNTEAFF. DNA for the CDR3: TGTGCCAGCAGTTACTCCAGGAACACTGAAGCTTTCTTT.